This T cell receptor (beta chain) is from a study of T cell responses to AZD1222 COVID-19 vaccine. This CDR3 contains 13 residues. Germline lookup yields CDR1 SEHNR and CDR2 FQNEAQ (reference sequence). The junction had 5 bases not matched to a gene; V was cut back by 6 bases and J by 6 bases. Overall study findings and caveats: Donor demographics were predominantly white British with a female majority; clonal diversity may be underestimated. No repertoire was sampled before or during the peak T cell response, only after it. The number of AZD1222 recipients seropositive at baseline was only five or six.

Concerning this clone itself: The antigen is undetermined.

Generated by immunoSEQ multiplex PCR, the TCRdb table keeps only in-frame clones and is missing some. The table has roughly 120,000 clones, about nine tenths seen once. V and J are TRBV7-9 and TRBJ1-1, with 9 bases identical to TRBD1. This TCR was recovered from an adult in good health. The material sequenced was peripheral blood, taken on day 0 of AZD1222 vaccination. CDR3 coding DNA: TGTGCCAGCAGTCCCGGACAGGGGTCTGAAGCTTTCTTT. It yields the protein CASSPGQGSEAFF.